The 32 T cell receptor beta chains reported below all come from one sample, sequenced in a study of shared clonotypes between healthy human individuals. Sequencing used immunoSEQ multiplex PCR; TCRdb keeps in-frame clones, though not all of them. The sample shows under 600,000 clones, 75% to 80% of them seen only once. The sample comprised PBMCs. These receptors came from a woman in her thirties or forties in good health. Some clones in this sample may be carry-over from other donors' samples.

The genes are TRBV10-3 and TRBJ1-5, with a possible D match to TRBD1 (5 bases). CDR1 ENHRY and CDR2 SYGVKD come from the germline V gene. This CDR3 is 15 amino acids long. V lost 1 base and J 4 bases, leaving 11 bases between the germline ends. The CDR3 coding sequence is TGTGCCATCAGTGAGTATGGGGGGGAGAATCAGCCCCAGCATTTT. Its translation: CAISEYGGENQPQHF.

The chain employs TRBV28 and TRBJ2-7; 7 nucleotides line up with TRBD2. V shed 4 bases and J 3 bases; nucleotides not matched to a gene: 9. The CDR3 runs 15 residues. Germline V CDR1 and CDR2: MDHEN, SYDVKM. The CDR3 nucleotides are TGTGCCAGCAGTTCCCCTAGCGGAACCTTCTACGAGCAGTACTTC. Translation gives CASSSPSGTFYEQYF. The full variable domain, completed using reference TRBV28 and TRBJ2-7, is DVKVTQSSRYLVKRTGEKVFLECVQDMDHENMFWYRQDPGLGLRLIYFSYDVKMKEKGDIPEGYSVSREKKERFSLILESASTNQTSMYLCASSSPSGTFYEQYFGPGTRLTVT.

The chain employs TRBV2 and TRBJ1-5; 7 nucleotides match TRBD1. Unmatched junction bases numbered 7, after V lost 5 bases and J lost 3 bases. The CDR3 is 15 amino acids. Germline V gene data show CDR1 as SNHLY and CDR2 as FYNNEI. The chain's CDR3 is CASSLQGLLNQPQHF. The CDR3 coding sequence is TGTGCCAGCAGTTTACAGGGGTTACTCAATCAGCCCCAGCATTTT.

V is TRBV7-2 and J is TRBJ2-5; TRBD2 agrees at 10 bases. The ends lost 4 bases at V and 5 bases at J; junction bases unmatched: 10. The CDR3 is 16 amino acids. Germline lookup yields CDR1 SGHTA and CDR2 FQGNSA. The CDR3 DNA follows: TGTGCCAGCAGCTCCAGGGCACTAGCGGGACTCGAGACCCAGTACTTC. Its protein is CASSSRALAGLETQYF.

The V and J genes are TRBV27 and TRBJ2-1, with D hard to call. The CDR3 consists of 13 residues. Trimming took 0 bases from V and 5 from J, leaving 5 bases between them. Germline values: CDR1 MNHEY, CDR2 SMNVEV (reference sequence). CDR3 sequence: CASSLSGNNEQFF. CDR3 sequence (DNA): TGTGCCAGCAGTTTATCTGGGAACAATGAGCAGTTCTTC.

V and J are TRBV7-2 and TRBJ1-1; the D gene is possibly TRBD1 (6 bases). Per the germline V gene, CDR1 is SGHTA and CDR2 is FQGNSA. This CDR3 comprises 17 residues. The V end was cut by 1 base, the J end by 1 base, with 16 bases between. CDR3 region: CASSLDGGGAGNTEAFF. Here the CDR3 DNA reads TGTGCCAGCAGCTTAGATGGGGGGGGCGCAGGGAACACTGAAGCTTTCTTT. Full variable domain (rest looked up from reference TRBV7-2 and TRBJ1-1): GAGVSQSPSNKVTEKGKDVELRCDPISGHTALYWYRQSLGQGLEFLIYFQGNSAPDKSGLPSDRFSAERTGGSVSTLTIQRTQQEDSAVYLCASSLDGGGAGNTEAFFGQGTRLTVV.

The chain joins TRBV7-9 to TRBJ1-6, with D perhaps matching TRBD1 (5 bases). The CDR3 has 16 amino acids. CDR1 SEHNR and CDR2 FQNEAQ come from the germline V gene (reference sequence). Trimming stripped 5 bases from V and 5 bases from J, with 16 bases between. CDR3 nucleotides: TGTGCCAGCAGCCAGAGGGGTACAGTGGATAATTCACCCCTCCACTTT. Translating gives CASSQRGTVDNSPLHF.

V is TRBV7-6 and J is TRBJ1-1; D perhaps matches TRBD1 (6 bases). CDR1 is SGHVS and CDR2 is FNYEAQ in the germline V gene. The CDR3 covers 16 residues. V was pared by 0 bases and J by 3 bases, with 14 bases between. This CDR3 is CASSLAGGAGYTEAFF. CDR3 sequence (DNA): TGTGCCAGCAGCTTAGCCGGGGGCGCGGGTTACACTGAAGCTTTCTTT.

This clone was recorded only once. This chain links TRBV28 with TRBJ2-5; D is perhaps TRBD2 (6 bases). TRBJ2-7 matches the DNA end more closely, so the J call is doubtful. In germline, CDR1 is MDHEN, CDR2 SYDVKM. This CDR3 is built from 15 residues. The DNA of the CDR3 is TGTGCCAGCAGTCTCGGGGGAATCCAGTGGGACGAGCAGTACTTC. Its protein is CASSLGGIQWDEQYF.

This clone was counted only a few times. The chain combines TRBV13 with TRBJ2-2; the D is unclear. CDR1 and CDR2 (germline): PRHDT, FYEKMQ (reference sequence). The CDR3 loop spans 14 amino acids. V was cut by 8 bases and J by 1 base, with 11 bases left in between. The CDR3 DNA reads as TGTGCCAGCTGGATTTATGGGAACACCGGGGAGCTGTTTTTT. Amino acids: CASWIYGNTGELFF.

This clone has just a few counts. The genes are TRBV18 and TRBJ1-1; 8 nucleotides match TRBD1. The CDR3 has 13 amino acids. With 5 bases clipped from V and 4 bases from J, the junction kept 3 bases outside the gene matches. Looked up from germline, CDR1 is KGHSH and CDR2 is LQKENI. CDR3 nucleotide sequence: TGTGCCAGCTCAGCGGACAGGGCCACTGAAGCTTTCTTT. This translates into CASSADRATEAFF.

The V gene is TRBV15, the J gene TRBJ2-4, with 8 bases aligning to TRBD2. CDR1 LNHNV and CDR2 YYDKDF come from the germline V gene (reference sequence). With 0 bases clipped from V and 4 bases from J, the junction kept 11 bases outside the gene matches. The CDR3 runs 18 residues. The CDR3 reads CATSRDRVTGGPKNIQYF. CDR3 sequence (DNA): TGTGCCACCAGCAGAGATCGGGTAACGGGAGGGCCTAAAAACATTCAGTACTTC. Using reference TRBV15 and TRBJ2-4 for the parts outside the CDR3, the full variable domain is DAMVIQNPRYQVTQFGKPVTLSCSQTLNHNVMYWYQQKSSQAPKLLFHYYDKDFNNEADTPDNFQSRRPNTSFCFLDIRSPGLGDTAMYLCATSRDRVTGGPKNIQYFGAGTRLSVL.

The V gene is TRBV28, the J gene TRBJ2-5; no clear D. This CDR3 spans 15 amino acids. V shed 6 bases and J shed 1 base, with 15 bases lying between them. CDR1 MDHEN and CDR2 SYDVKM come from the germline V gene. CDR3 DNA: TGTGCCAGCAGATCAATCCTCTTGGTCCAAGAGACCCAGTACTTC. Protein product: CASRSILLVQETQYF.

V and J are TRBV5-1 and TRBJ2-1; D is perhaps TRBD1 (5 bases). The V end was cut by 7 bases, the J end by 4 bases, with 15 bases between. CDR3 length: 14 amino acids. Per germline, CDR1 SGHRS and CDR2 YFSETQ. Here the CDR3 DNA reads TGCGCCAGCGGGGCGGCGACTGGATACAATGAGCAGTTCTTC. It specifies CASGAATGYNEQFF.

The chain couples TRBV28 to TRBJ2-5; D assignment may be TRBD1 or TRBD2 (5 bases each). Matching the DNA end better, TRBJ2-7 makes the J call doubtful. This CDR3 is built from 14 residues. Germline V gene lookup returns CDR1 MDHEN and CDR2 SYDVKM. Written as DNA, the CDR3 is TGTGCCAGCAGTTCCGGACTGGGGGTCCACGAGCAGTACTTC. Its protein product is CASSSGLGVHEQYF.

DNA of the CDR3: TGCAGTGCTAGACTAGCGGAAGAGCAGTACTTC. It yields the protein CSARLAEEQYF. This chain links TRBV20-1 with TRBJ2-7, with 7 nucleotides matching TRBD2. Losses at the gene ends were 2 bases for V and 7 bases for J; bases not matched to a gene: 2. The CDR3 is 11 amino acids. Germline CDR1 is DFQATT and CDR2 is SNEGSKA (reference sequence).

CDR3 sequence reads: CASRTGDALEQFF. The CDR3 DNA is TGTGCCAGCCGGACAGGGGATGCCTTGGAGCAGTTCTTC. This chain connects TRBV6-6 to TRBJ2-1, with TRBD1 identical over 9 bases. With V trimmed by 8 bases and J by 10 bases, 9 bases remained unmatched. From germline, CDR1 is MNHNY and CDR2 SVGAGI (reference sequence). CDR3 size: 13 residues.

The chain links TRBV28 to TRBJ2-1; D gene uncertain. Germline V gene sequence: CDR1 MDHEN, CDR2 SYDVKM. The CDR3 is 14 residues long. V shed 8 bases and J shed 2 bases, with 13 bases lying between them. The CDR3 DNA follows: TGTGCCAGCGATTCGAGGCGGACCTACAATGAGCAGTTCTTC. This encodes CASDSRRTYNEQFF.

The genes are TRBV7-6 and TRBJ1-4; perhaps TRBD1 as D (6 bases). CDR1 is SGHVS, CDR2 FNYEAQ, per germline. The CDR3 totals 16 residues. Trimming pared 5 bases from V and 8 bases from J, leaving 21 bases between. The CDR3 region is CASSLGGGGPPEKLFF. In nucleotides, the CDR3 is TGTGCCAGCAGCCTAGGCGGGGGGGGCCCACCCGAAAAACTGTTTTTT.

The V call is TRBV4-1, the J call TRBJ2-1; 13 bases are a match to TRBD2. Germline CDR1 MGHRA, CDR2 YSYEKL. Unmatched junction bases numbered 11, after V lost 3 bases and J lost 0 bases. The CDR3 runs 20 residues. CDR3 nucleotides: TGCGCCAGCAGCCAGGAATTACTAGCGGGAGGGCCCAGCTCCTACAATGAGCAGTTCTTC. This sequence encodes CASSQELLAGGPSSYNEQFF.

Note on this clone: A much larger clone sits a single nucleotide away, making a read error possible. The CDR3 DNA is TGTGCCAGCAGGCCGGGACAGGGGAACACTGAAGCTTTCTTT. Its protein product is CASRPGQGNTEAFF. The chain carries TRBV6-5 and TRBJ1-1, with TRBD1 identical over 9 bases. From germline, CDR1 is MNHEY and CDR2 SVGAGI. The CDR3 consists of 14 residues. With 6 bases clipped from V and 1 base from J, the junction kept 3 bases outside the gene matches.

The V call is TRBV6-5, the J call TRBJ1-1, with 9 nucleotides matching TRBD1. The CDR3 totals 15 residues. J lost 3 bases, V lost 4 bases, and 6 bases had no gene match. The germline V gene has CDR1 MNHEY and CDR2 SVGAGI. This CDR3 is CASSWTGVIDTEAFF. The CDR3 nucleotides are TGTGCCAGCAGTTGGACAGGGGTTATTGACACTGAAGCTTTCTTT.

The chain recombines TRBV6-5 with TRBJ2-3, with 9 bases aligning to TRBD1. The CDR3 is made up of 15 amino acids. CDR1 and CDR2 from the germline V gene are MNHEY and SVGAGI. The V segment lost 4 bases and the J segment 8 bases; nucleotides outside the gene matches: 10. CDR3 DNA sequence: TGTGCCAGCAGTTGGGACAGGGACAAAGCGTCTACGCAGTATTTT. It codes for CASSWDRDKASTQYF.

The V and J genes are TRBV6-1 and TRBJ2-3; D not certain. Trimming pared 2 bases from V and 1 base from J, leaving 7 bases between. Germline V gene lookup returns CDR1 MNHNS and CDR2 SASEGT. The CDR3 runs to 14 residues. The CDR3 is CASSETQRTDTQYF. CDR3 nucleotides: TGTGCCAGCAGTGAAACTCAACGCACAGATACGCAGTATTTT.

The chain is built from TRBV5-1 and TRBJ2-6; D is ambiguous. V shed 4 bases and J shed 2 bases, with 13 bases lying between them. From germline, CDR1 is SGHRS and CDR2 YFSETQ. CDR3 length equals 16 residues. The CDR3 sequence: CASSNGRLAGANVLTF. DNA for the CDR3: TGCGCCAGCAGCAATGGACGCCTCGCTGGGGCCAACGTCCTGACTTTC.

CDR3 amino acids: CASSPVGGQGGDGYTF. The CDR3 DNA reads TGTGCCAGCTCACCGGTTGGGGGACAGGGAGGAGATGGCTACACCTTC. V gene TRBV18 combines with J gene TRBJ1-2, with 9 positions matching TRBD1. CDR1 KGHSH and CDR2 LQKENI come from the germline V gene. J was trimmed by 6 bases and V by 3 bases; bases with no gene match: 11. The CDR3 has 16 amino acids.

This clone was found a few times. The chain uses TRBV19 and TRBJ2-3; TRBD1 or TRBD2 may be the D gene (6 bases each). CDR1 is LNHDA, CDR2 SQIVND, per germline (reference sequence). Trimming took off 3 bases at V and 2 bases at J, with 15 bases between the two ends. There are 16 residues in the CDR3. CDR3 loop: CASSMGGHQNTDTQYF. The CDR3 DNA sequence: TGTGCCAGTAGTATGGGGGGACACCAGAACACAGATACGCAGTATTTT.

The V call is TRBV9, the J call TRBJ1-1, with 7 bases aligning to TRBD1. This CDR3 is 14 amino acids long. J lost 6 bases, V lost 4 bases, and 9 bases had no gene match. Germline CDR1 reads SGDLS; CDR2 reads YYNGEE. CDR3 DNA sequence: TGTGCCAGCAGCCCGCCAGGGGGTGTGGCTGAAGCTTTCTTT. Translating it yields CASSPPGGVAEAFF.

The J gene is TRBJ2-1, the V gene TRBV9, with D uncertain. Germline V gene lookup returns CDR1 SGDLS and CDR2 YYNGEE. Trimming removed 0 bases at V and 0 bases at J, with 10 bases between. The CDR3 is 16 amino acids. The CDR3 nucleotides are TGTGCCAGCAGCGTAGACGAGTATATCTCCTACAATGAGCAGTTCTTC. Its protein is CASSVDEYISYNEQFF.

This chain links TRBV7-3 with TRBJ2-2; 11 bases are shared with TRBD1. The CDR3 covers 18 residues. V trimming: 4 bases; J trimming: 4 bases; junction bases outside the gene matches: 11. Per germline, CDR1 SGHTA and CDR2 FQGTGA. CDR3 region: CASSSSGQGAYFTGELFF. As DNA, the CDR3 is TGTGCCAGCAGCTCCAGCGGACAGGGGGCTTATTTCACCGGGGAGCTGTTTTTT.

J is TRBJ2-1 and V is TRBV7-9; the D is unclear. Trimming shortened V by 0 bases and J by 9 bases, and 15 bases separated the two germline ends. CDR3 length: 15 residues. Germline V CDR1 and CDR2: SEHNR, FQNEAQ (reference sequence). This CDR3 is CASSLAGRWVGEQFF. The CDR3 coding sequence is TGTGCCAGCAGCTTAGCCGGCAGGTGGGTGGGTGAGCAGTTCTTC. The full variable domain, its missing parts supplied by reference TRBV7-9 and TRBJ2-1, is DTGVSQNPRHKITKRGQNVTFRCDPISEHNRLYWYRQTLGQGPEFLTYFQNEAQLEKSRLLSDRFSAERPKGSFSTLEIQRTEQGDSAMYLCASSLAGRWVGEQFFGPGTRLTVL.

The CDR3 spells CASSLRFWGQNTEAFF. The CDR3, as DNA: TGTGCCAGCAGCTTAAGGTTTTGGGGACAGAACACTGAAGCTTTCTTT. This sequence joins TRBV7-2 and TRBJ1-1, with a weak D call TRBD1 (6 bases). Between the trimmed V and J ends, which lost 2 bases and 1 base, there was a span of 14 bases. The CDR3 runs 16 residues. CDR1 and CDR2 (germline): SGHTA, FQGNSA. The full variable domain, rest sourced from reference TRBV7-2 and TRBJ1-1, is GAGVSQSPSNKVTEKGKDVELRCDPISGHTALYWYRQSLGQGLEFLIYFQGNSAPDKSGLPSDRFSAERTGGSVSTLTIQRTQQEDSAVYLCASSLRFWGQNTEAFFGQGTRLTVV.